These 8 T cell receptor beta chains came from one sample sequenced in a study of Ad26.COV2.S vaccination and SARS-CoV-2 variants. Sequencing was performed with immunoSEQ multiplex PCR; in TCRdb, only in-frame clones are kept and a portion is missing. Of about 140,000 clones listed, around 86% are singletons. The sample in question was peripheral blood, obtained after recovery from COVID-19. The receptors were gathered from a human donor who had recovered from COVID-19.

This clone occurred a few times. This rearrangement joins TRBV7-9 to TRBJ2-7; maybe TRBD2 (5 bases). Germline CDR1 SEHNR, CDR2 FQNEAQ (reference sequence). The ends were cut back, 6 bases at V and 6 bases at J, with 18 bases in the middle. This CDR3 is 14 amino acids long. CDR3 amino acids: CASSSGVIRSEQYF. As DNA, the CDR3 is TGTGCCAGCAGTTCCGGGGTTATCCGGAGCGAGCAGTACTTC.

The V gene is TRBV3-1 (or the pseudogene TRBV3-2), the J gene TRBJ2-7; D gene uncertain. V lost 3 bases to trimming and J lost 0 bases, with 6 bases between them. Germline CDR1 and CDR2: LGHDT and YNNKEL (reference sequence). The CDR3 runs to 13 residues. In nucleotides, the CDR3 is TGTGCCAGCAGCCATATGGACTCCTACGAGCAGTACTTC. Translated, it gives CASSHMDSYEQYF.

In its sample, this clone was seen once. This chain's CDR3 is CASSFRTGGSSYEQYF. CDR3 in DNA: TGTGCCAGCAGTTTTCGGACAGGAGGGTCCTCCTACGAGCAGTACTTC. The J gene is TRBJ2-7, the V gene TRBV7-8, with D possibly matching TRBD1 (7 bases). The CDR3 has 16 residues. The V end was cut by 6 bases, the J end by 0 bases, with 18 bases between. CDR1 and CDR2 (germline): SGHVS, FQNEAQ. The full variable domain, with the rest looked up from reference TRBV7-8 and TRBJ2-7, is GAGVSQSPRYKVAKRGQDVALRCDPISGHVSLFWYQQALGQGPEFLTYFQNEAQLDKSGLPSDRFFAERPEGSVSTLKIQRTQQEDSAVYLCASSFRTGGSSYEQYFGPGTRLTVT.

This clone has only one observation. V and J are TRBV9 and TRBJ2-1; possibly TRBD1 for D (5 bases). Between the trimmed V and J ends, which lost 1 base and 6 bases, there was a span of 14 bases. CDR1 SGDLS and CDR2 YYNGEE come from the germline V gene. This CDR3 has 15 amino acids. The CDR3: CASSVNSGPPNEQFF. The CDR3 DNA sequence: TGTGCCAGCAGCGTAAATTCAGGGCCCCCCAATGAGCAGTTCTTC.

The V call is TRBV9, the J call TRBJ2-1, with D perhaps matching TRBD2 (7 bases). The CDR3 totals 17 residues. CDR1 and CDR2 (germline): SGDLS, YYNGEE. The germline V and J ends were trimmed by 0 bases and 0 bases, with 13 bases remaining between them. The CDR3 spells CASSVGGGYSSYNEQFF. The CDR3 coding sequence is TGTGCCAGCAGCGTAGGGGGGGGCTACAGCTCCTACAATGAGCAGTTCTTC.

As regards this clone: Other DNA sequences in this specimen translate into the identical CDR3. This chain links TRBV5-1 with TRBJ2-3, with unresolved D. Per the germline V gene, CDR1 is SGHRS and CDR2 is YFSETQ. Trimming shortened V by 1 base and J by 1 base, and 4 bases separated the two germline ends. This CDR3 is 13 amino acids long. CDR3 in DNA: TGCGCCAGCAGCTTGATTGGCACAGATACGCAGTATTTT. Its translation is CASSLIGTDTQYF.

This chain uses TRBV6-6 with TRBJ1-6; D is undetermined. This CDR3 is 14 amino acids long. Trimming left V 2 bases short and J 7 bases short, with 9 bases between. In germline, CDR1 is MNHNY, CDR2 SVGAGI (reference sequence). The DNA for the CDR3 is TGTGCCAGCAGTTACGAGGGAGAAAATTCACCCCTCCACTTT. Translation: CASSYEGENSPLHF.

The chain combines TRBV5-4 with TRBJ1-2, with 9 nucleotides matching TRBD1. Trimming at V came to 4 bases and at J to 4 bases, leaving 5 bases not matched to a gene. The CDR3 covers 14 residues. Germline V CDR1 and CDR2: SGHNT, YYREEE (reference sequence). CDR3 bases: TGTGCCAGCAGCCCGGGACAGGGCGTCTATGGCTACACCTTC. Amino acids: CASSPGQGVYGYTF.